These 11 T cell receptor beta chains share one sample of origin, sequenced in a study of spatial heterogeneity in lung cancer. Documented time point: sample taken at primary tumor resection. Whole RNA, which was extracted from tumor, nontumor lung tissue or frozen PBMC, was sequenced without any cell sorting. One entry per CDR3 protein results from TCRdb running MiXCR on the 5' RACE reads. The profile shows about 47,000 distinct CDR3 sequences, approximately 12% of them singletons. Specimen: PBMCs, collected at surgery. The receptor set was obtained from a female donor with early-stage non-small cell lung cancer.

The rearrangement joins TRBV6-2 or TRBV6-3 to TRBJ1-1; 8 nucleotides match TRBD1. V trimming: 7 bases; J trimming: 3 bases; junction bases outside the gene matches: 7. This CDR3 has 14 residues. Germline lookup yields CDR1 MNHEY and CDR2 SVGEGT. The CDR3 bases are TGTGCCAGCACTAAAGGGACAGGCTACACTGAAGCTTTCTTT. It specifies CASTKGTGYTEAFF.

This chain connects TRBV6-1 to TRBJ2-7; D could derive from TRBD1 or TRBD2 (6 bases each). Germline CDR1 reads MNHNS; CDR2 reads SASEGT. The length of the CDR3 is 14 residues. V lost 1 base to trimming and J lost 4 bases, with 11 bases between them. This CDR3 is CASSEVRGGYEQYF. The CDR3 DNA reads as TGTGCCAGCAGTGAAGTCAGGGGAGGATACGAGCAGTACTTC.

This clonotype was seen repeatedly, ten times or more. V is TRBV29-1 and J is TRBJ1-5; 8 bases align to TRBD1. The junction had 8 bases not matched to a gene; V was cut back by 7 bases and J by 9 bases. CDR1 SQVTM and CDR2 ANQGSEA come from the germline V gene. This CDR3 has 12 residues. The chain's CDR3 is CSAQGAEGPQHF. The CDR3 nucleotides are TGCAGCGCTCAGGGGGCGGAGGGGCCCCAGCATTTT.

This clonotype was picked up many times. The J gene is TRBJ2-1, the V gene TRBV19, with D perhaps matching TRBD1 (5 bases). The CDR3 runs to 14 residues. Germline values: CDR1 LNHDA, CDR2 SQIVND (reference sequence). Deletions cut 8 bases from V and 10 bases from J, with 21 bases between. The CDR3 coding sequence is TGTGCCAGTTCTCGGCAGGGAAGTTTCGGGGAGCAGTTCTTC. Translating it yields CASSRQGSFGEQFF. The complete variable domain, with remaining parts taken from reference TRBV19 and TRBJ2-1, reads DGGITQSPKYLFRKEGQNVTLSCEQNLNHDAMYWYRQDPGQGLRLIYYSQIVNDFQKGDIAEGYSVSREKKESFPLTVTSAQKNPTAFYLCASSRQGSFGEQFFGPGTRLTVL.

In regard to this clonotype: A clone one base away is much larger, so this may be a read error. The chain uses TRBV2 and TRBJ1-1; a weak D match, TRBD1 (6 bases). Germline CDR1 SNHLY, CDR2 FYNNEI. This CDR3 contains 14 residues. For the CDR3, the DNA is TGTGCCAGCAGAGAGTCGGGGGCGAACCCTGAAGCTTTCTTT. It translates to CASRESGANPEAFF. The whole variable domain, filled in from reference TRBV2 and TRBJ1-1, reads EPEVTQTPSHQVTQMGQEVILRCVPISNHLYFYWYRQILGQKVEFLVSFYNNEISEKSEIFDDQFSVERPDGSNFTLKIRSTKLEDSAMYFCASRESGANPEAFFGQGTRLTVV.

This clonotype showed up many times. The rearrangement uses TRBV7-9 and TRBJ2-7; 8 bases fit TRBD1. Germline loops: CDR1 SEHNR, CDR2 FQNEAQ (reference sequence). Germline trimming cut 5 bases from V and 6 bases from J; bases unmatched to any gene: 9. This CDR3 is built from 14 residues. The chain's CDR3 is CASSPPDRAGEQYF. CDR3 in DNA: TGTGCCAGCAGCCCACCGGACAGGGCTGGCGAGCAGTACTTC.

This rearrangement joins TRBV6-1 to TRBJ1-2, with 9 nucleotides matching TRBD1. Unmatched junction bases numbered 8, after V lost 4 bases and J lost 5 bases. Per the germline V gene, CDR1 is MNHNS and CDR2 is SASEGT. This CDR3 has 15 amino acids. The chain's CDR3 is CASSGLTGGYYGYTF. The CDR3 coding sequence is TGTGCCAGCAGTGGGCTCACAGGGGGCTATTATGGCTACACCTTC.

This clonotype was seen ten or more times. The J gene is TRBJ2-5, the V gene TRBV27, with TRBD1 matching 10 bases. Per germline, CDR1 MNHEY and CDR2 SMNVEV (reference sequence). The CDR3 is made up of 15 amino acids. V was clipped by 5 bases and J by 5 bases; unmatched bases: 8. In DNA, the CDR3 is TGTGCCAGCAGTATGACAGGGGGCTGGTTGGAGACCCAGTACTTC. It translates to CASSMTGGWLETQYF.

This clonotype was seen more than once but under ten times. V and J are TRBV5-4 and TRBJ2-7, with 7 positions matching TRBD1. Germline assignment: CDR1 SGHNT and CDR2 YYREEE (reference sequence). The length of the CDR3 is 14 residues. V lost 3 bases, J lost 2 bases, and 5 bases stayed unmatched. CDR3 loop: CASSSRDSPYEQYF. Written as DNA, the CDR3 is TGTGCCAGCAGCTCCCGGGACAGCCCCTACGAGCAGTACTTC.

The chain has TRBV16 and TRBJ1-6; D perhaps matches TRBD1 (5 bases). The germline gives CDR1 KGHSY, CDR2 FQNENV. V lost 0 bases and J lost 15, with 9 bases in between. The length of the CDR3 is 12 residues. The chain's CDR3 is CASSQSGAGLHF. The DNA of the CDR3 is TGTGCCAGCAGCCAATCAGGGGCAGGCCTCCACTTT.

This clonotype was seen a handful of times. The chain has TRBV28 and TRBJ1-1, with 9 nucleotides matching TRBD1. V lost 5 bases and J lost 4; bases outside the gene matches: 11. This CDR3 is 16 amino acids long. CDR1 and CDR2 from the germline V gene are MDHEN and SYDVKM. The CDR3 DNA is TGTGCCAGCAGTGAGAACAGGGGGCGGTTCGGCACTGAAGCTTTCTTT. This translates into CASSENRGRFGTEAFF.